This TCR beta chain derives from a study of cytomegalovirus exposure and HLA in healthy donors. Study-level points and caveats: While the bulk of TCR sequences proved rare, some public TCRs turned up in many donors.

As for this clone: What it recognizes is unknown.

V gave up 5 bases and J gave up 2 bases; unmatched junction bases: 3. Looked up from germline, CDR1 is ENHRY and CDR2 is SYGVKD. The CDR3 consists of 14 residues. 60 Vbeta and 13 Jbeta primers were used in PCR. The method was immunoSEQ multiplex PCR; TCRdb's version includes in-frame clones alone and lacks a portion of them. The data show hundreds of thousands of clones, with about 75% seen just once and approximately 2.1% held by the top ten. Sequencing input: PBMCs. V gene TRBV10-3 combines with J gene TRBJ2-5; 9 nucleotides align to TRBD2. The TCR comes from a female donor in good health and CMV-seronegative. The CDR3 nucleotides read TGTGCCATCAGTTCGCTAGCGGGACAAGAGACCCAGTACTTC. It specifies CAISSLAGQETQYF.